The 28 T cell receptor beta chains below were found in one sample sequenced in a study of OX40 agonist ivuxolimab in advanced cancers. Data came from immunoSEQ multiplex PCR; TCRdb stores just in-frame clones and leaves some out. The repertoire consists of around 72,000 clones, with 85% to 90% occurring once and the leading ten covering approximately 0.91%. The sequencing used CD4+ or CD8+ T cells sorted from blood, collected in a trial of the OX40 agonist ivuxolimab. The receptor source for this set is an adult with an advanced solid tumor such as melanoma, head and neck, liver or kidney cancer.

The rearrangement joins TRBV12-5 to TRBJ1-2; D gene unclear. The CDR3 extends over 11 amino acids. The germline gives CDR1 LGHNT, CDR2 FRNRAP. The V and J ends lost 1 base and 4 bases respectively, with 1 base between them. This CDR3 reads CASGLGYGYTF. Here the CDR3 DNA reads TGTGCTAGTGGTTTGGGCTATGGCTACACCTTC.

The chain employs TRBV28 and TRBJ2-2, with TRBD1 matching over 10 bases. Germline loops: CDR1 MDHEN, CDR2 SYDVKM. This CDR3 is built from 16 residues. V lost 1 base, J lost 5 bases, and 4 bases stayed unmatched. CDR3 in amino acids: CASSLFSGQGTGELFF. As DNA, the CDR3 is TGTGCCAGCAGTTTATTCTCGGGACAGGGGACCGGGGAGCTGTTTTTT.

This chain connects TRBV21-1 to TRBJ2-1; no DNA check was done on the table's D call, TRBD2. TRBV21-1 is annotated as a pseudogene. The CDR3 length is 17 residues. The CDR3 nucleotides read TGTGCCAGCAGCAAAAGGACTAGCGGGAGGTCCTACAATGAGCAGTTCTTC. It encodes CASSKRTSGRSYNEQFF.

V and J are TRBV30 and TRBJ2-1; D possibly corresponds to TRBD2 (5 bases). The CDR3 contains 14 residues. Deletions cut 6 bases from V and 3 bases from J, with 15 bases between. Germline loops: CDR1 GTSNPN, CDR2 SVGIG (reference sequence). This CDR3 is CACMRWEIYNEQFF. In nucleotides, the CDR3 is TGTGCCTGTATGAGGTGGGAGATCTACAATGAGCAGTTCTTC.

CDR3 in amino acids: CASSVEVGGGLAGGQEQFF. CDR3 in DNA: TGTGCCAGCAGCGTAGAAGTGGGTGGCGGACTAGCGGGAGGGCAGGAGCAGTTCTTC. The V gene is TRBV9, the J gene TRBJ2-1; 15 nucleotides align to TRBD2. CDR3 length: 19 amino acids. With 0 bases clipped from V and 10 bases from J, the junction kept 14 bases outside the gene matches. CDR1 and CDR2 from the germline V gene are SGDLS and YYNGEE.

The chain combines TRBV6-1 with TRBJ2-7; 11 nucleotides line up with TRBD2. The germline gives CDR1 MNHNS, CDR2 SASEGT. The CDR3 spans 15 residues. With 1 base clipped from V and 6 bases from J, the junction kept 5 bases outside the gene matches. CDR3 protein: CASSEGSGRVTEQYF. The CDR3 DNA reads TGTGCCAGCAGTGAAGGTAGCGGGAGGGTTACCGAGCAGTACTTC.

V gene TRBV30 combines with J gene TRBJ2-3; 10 bases match TRBD1. Per the germline V gene, CDR1 is GTSNPN and CDR2 is SVGIG (reference sequence). The V segment lost 4 bases and the J segment 4 bases; nucleotides outside the gene matches: 5. CDR3 length equals 14 residues. In nucleotides, the CDR3 is TGTGCCTGGACCAAGACAGGGGGCGCAGATACGCAGTATTTT. Amino acid sequence: CAWTKTGGADTQYF.

J is TRBJ1-4 and V is TRBV30, with D unresolved. The germline V and J ends were trimmed by 4 bases and 4 bases, with 13 bases remaining between them. Germline V CDR1 and CDR2: GTSNPN, SVGIG (reference sequence). The CDR3 extends over 14 amino acids. The CDR3 loop is CAWKSAAVNEKLFF. The CDR3 bases are TGTGCCTGGAAGAGTGCGGCTGTTAATGAAAAACTGTTTTTT.

Regarding this clone: The same CDR3 is also encoded by other DNA sequences in this sample. CDR3 region: CASSYSGRSNQPQHF. CDR3 nucleotides: TGTGCCAGCAGTTACTCGGGTCGGAGCAATCAGCCCCAGCATTTT. The rearrangement joins TRBV6-5 to TRBJ1-5, with D uncertain. Trimming took off 0 bases at V and 1 base at J, with 7 bases between the two ends. The germline CDR1 and CDR2 sequences are MNHEY and SVGAGI. The CDR3 has 15 amino acids.

The chain joins TRBV7-8 to TRBJ1-5; no firm D call. Looked up from germline, CDR1 is SGHVS and CDR2 is FQNEAQ. This CDR3 has 15 residues. V was trimmed by 1 base and J by 6 bases, leaving 13 bases between them. The CDR3 region has the DNA TGTGCCAGCAGCTTAGTAGGCCGGTCCGGTCAGCCCCAGCATTTT. Protein: CASSLVGRSGQPQHF.

This chain uses TRBV19 with TRBJ2-7, with 11 bases aligning to TRBD1. The CDR3 runs to 16 residues. Trimming removed 4 bases from V and 6 bases from J; junction bases left unmatched: 11. Germline lookup yields CDR1 LNHDA and CDR2 SQIVND (reference sequence). The DNA of the CDR3 is TGTGCCAGTAGTACTGAAGGGACAGGGGGACCCCCCGAGCAGTACTTC. Protein product: CASSTEGTGGPPEQYF. The full variable domain, rest sourced from reference TRBV19 and TRBJ2-7, is DGGITQSPKYLFRKEGQNVTLSCEQNLNHDAMYWYRQDPGQGLRLIYYSQIVNDFQKGDIAEGYSVSREKKESFPLTVTSAQKNPTAFYLCASSTEGTGGPPEQYFGPGTRLTVT.

V is TRBV5-1 and J is TRBJ2-3, with a possible D match to TRBD2 (5 bases). Between the trimmed V and J ends, which lost 7 bases and 0 bases, there was a span of 15 bases. Germline V gene data show CDR1 as SGHRS and CDR2 as YFSETQ. The CDR3 length is 15 residues. CDR3 DNA: TGCGCCAGCTCCCCCATGCGGGCTAGCACAGATACGCAGTATTTT. Translated: CASSPMRASTDTQYF.

J is TRBJ2-7 and V is TRBV30; D gene unclear. V lost 2 bases, J lost 3 bases, and 5 bases lay in between. This CDR3 has 11 amino acids. Per germline, CDR1 GTSNPN and CDR2 SVGIG (reference sequence). The CDR3 DNA reads TGTGCCTGGAGTCAAAACTACGAGCAGTACTTC. It translates to CAWSQNYEQYF.

The genes are TRBV6-5 and TRBJ1-5, with D uncertain. There are 12 residues in the CDR3. With 8 bases removed from V and 6 bases from J, the gap between germline ends came to 11 bases. Germline CDR1 and CDR2: MNHEY and SVGAGI. CDR3 in amino acids: CASGFYRQPQHF. The CDR3, as DNA: TGTGCCAGCGGATTTTATCGTCAGCCCCAGCATTTT.

This clone has more than one count but fewer than ten. The chain recombines TRBV15 with TRBJ2-3; D is unclear. The V gene lost 6 bases and the J gene lost 2 bases, with 6 bases spanning the gap. From germline, CDR1 is LNHNV and CDR2 YYDKDF (reference sequence). CDR3 length: 12 amino acids. CDR3 sequence reads: CATSRDTDTQYF. As DNA, the CDR3 is TGTGCCACCAGTCGCGACACAGATACGCAGTATTTT.

J is TRBJ2-7 and V is TRBV9; 10 positions match TRBD2. The length of the CDR3 is 19 residues. After removal of 9 bases from V and 0 bases from J, the junction contained 21 bases not matched to a gene. Germline V CDR1 and CDR2: SGDLS, YYNGEE. The CDR3 here is CATSPKGGLAGVLSYEQYF. The DNA for the CDR3 is TGTGCCACCTCACCCAAGGGGGGGCTAGCGGGAGTCCTCTCCTACGAGCAGTACTTC.

The gene calls are TRBV30 and TRBJ1-5; 7 nucleotides agree with TRBD1. This CDR3 comprises 14 residues. Germline V gene sequence: CDR1 GTSNPN, CDR2 SVGIG (reference sequence). V lost 6 bases, J lost 1 base, and 6 bases stayed unmatched. The CDR3 nucleotides are TGTGCCTGTAGAGGCAGGGGGAGCAATCAGCCCCAGCATTTT. Translated, it gives CACRGRGSNQPQHF.

This chain connects TRBV5-1 to TRBJ1-4, with D unclear. V was cut by 0 bases and J by 3 bases, with 6 bases left in between. The CDR3 spans 14 residues. Germline CDR1 is SGHRS and CDR2 is YFSETQ. The CDR3 here is CASSLAGSNEKLFF. The CDR3 DNA is TGCGCCAGCAGCTTGGCCGGGTCTAATGAAAAACTGTTTTTT.

V gene TRBV6-5 combines with J gene TRBJ1-2; 7 bases agree with TRBD1. V shed 0 bases, J shed 1 base, and the junction held 2 bases outside the gene matches. CDR1 MNHEY and CDR2 SVGAGI come from the germline V gene. This CDR3 contains 15 residues. The CDR3 nucleotides read TGTGCCAGCAGTTACTCGGGACAGAATAACTATGGCTACACCTTC. Amino acid sequence: CASSYSGQNNYGYTF.

The rearrangement joins TRBV6-4 to TRBJ1-4; tentative D call: TRBD1 (5 bases). The CDR3 has 15 amino acids. Looked up from germline, CDR1 is MRHNA and CDR2 is SNTAGT. V gave up 6 bases and J gave up 7 bases, with 18 bases separating them. This chain's CDR3 is CASSRDGGLGEKLFF. The CDR3, as DNA: TGTGCCAGCAGCCGGGACGGCGGCCTTGGTGAAAAACTGTTTTTT.

CDR3 coding DNA: TGTGCCAGCAGCCCGAAGGGGGGATCCTACGAGCAGTACTTC. Protein sequence: CASSPKGGSYEQYF. The V and J genes are TRBV7-9 and TRBJ2-7; either TRBD1 or TRBD2 may supply D (6 bases each). The CDR3 length is 14 residues. Per the germline V gene, CDR1 is SEHNR and CDR2 is FQNEAQ (reference sequence). V gave up 5 bases and J gave up 1 base, with 12 bases separating them.

The chain links TRBV7-5 to TRBJ1-1; TRBD1 was called by the table and not checked on the DNA. TRBV7-5 is labeled a pseudogene. The CDR3 runs 14 residues. Here the CDR3 reads CASSKKQGYTEAFF. For the CDR3, the DNA is TGTGCCAGCAGCAAAAAACAGGGCTACACTGAAGCTTTCTTT.

The chain recombines TRBV19 with TRBJ1-1; D perhaps matches TRBD1 (5 bases). With 1 base removed from V and 1 base from J, the gap between germline ends came to 10 bases. Germline CDR1 LNHDA, CDR2 SQIVND (reference sequence). This CDR3 has 15 residues. The CDR3 coding sequence is TGTGCCAGTAGTATAGCGGGCAGGGCGAACACTGAAGCTTTCTTT. It translates to CASSIAGRANTEAFF.

The chain recombines TRBV9 with TRBJ1-5, with 7 bases aligning to TRBD1. The CDR3 is 15 residues long. CDR1 is SGDLS, CDR2 YYNGEE, per germline. J lost 2 bases, V lost 3 bases, and 5 bases had no gene match. This CDR3 reads CASSGQGLGNQPQHF. DNA of the CDR3: TGTGCCAGCAGCGGACAGGGTCTTGGCAATCAGCCCCAGCATTTT.

The chain has TRBV15 and TRBJ2-1; 9 bases map to TRBD2. Germline V gene data show CDR1 as LNHNV and CDR2 as YYDKDF (reference sequence). Unmatched junction bases numbered 10, after V lost 5 bases and J lost 8 bases. The CDR3 extends over 15 amino acids. CDR3 nucleotides: TGTGCCACCAGCTGGGCGGGAGGGCCCTCGGATGAGCAGTTCTTC. Residues: CATSWAGGPSDEQFF. The full variable domain, with the rest looked up from reference TRBV15 and TRBJ2-1, is DAMVIQNPRYQVTQFGKPVTLSCSQTLNHNVMYWYQQKSSQAPKLLFHYYDKDFNNEADTPDNFQSRRPNTSFCFLDIRSPGLGDTAMYLCATSWAGGPSDEQFFGPGTRLTVL.

The chain combines TRBV28 with TRBJ2-6; TRBD1 is a possible D gene (8 bases). The CDR3 has 21 amino acids. Germline V gives CDR1 MDHEN, CDR2 SYDVKM. Trimming shortened V by 3 bases and J by 0 bases, and 24 bases separated the two germline ends. In nucleotides, the CDR3 is TGTGCCAGCAGTTTGGGCCGACAGGGGAGGGGAGTTTACTCTGGGGCCAACGTCCTGACTTTC. It is translated as CASSLGRQGRGVYSGANVLTF.

This clone appeared a single time. The J gene is TRBJ2-1, the V gene TRBV7-3; the match to TRBD2 covers 13 bases. This CDR3 is 15 amino acids long. V shed 5 bases, J shed 10 bases, and the junction held 8 bases outside the gene matches. Germline V lookup: CDR1 SGHTA, CDR2 FQGTGA. CDR3 coding DNA: TGTGCCAGCAGCATTACTAGCGGGAGGGTAGGGGAGCAGTTCTTC. Amino acid sequence: CASSITSGRVGEQFF.

V and J are TRBV6-5 and TRBJ2-1; D is possibly TRBD1 or TRBD2 (5 bases each). The CDR3 is 14 amino acids. Germline CDR1 reads MNHEY; CDR2 reads SVGAGI. V lost 8 bases to trimming and J lost 0 bases, with 11 bases between them. CDR3 DNA sequence: TGTGCCAGCCGGGGCCCGAGCTCCTACAATGAGCAGTTCTTC. This sequence encodes CASRGPSSYNEQFF.